The 17 T cell receptor beta chains presented below share a single source sample, sequenced in a study of post-analysis software for immune sequencing data. Which antigens these TCRs recognize remains unknown. Unique molecular identifiers tagged the TCR beta cDNA libraries. TCRdb independently ran MiXCR on the PCR reads; one entry per CDR3 protein. The sample records 750,000 to 950,000 distinct CDR3 sequences, roughly 50% being singletons. The study's findings and limits: Compared with controls, patients had more of roughly five TRBV segments, including TRBV5-6, TRBV5-1 and TRBV20-1.

Sequenced sample: blood. All receptors come from a girl aged 10 to 17 with multiple sclerosis.

The chain links TRBV3-1 to TRBJ2-6; D is possibly TRBD1 (5 bases). V shed 6 bases and J shed 0 bases, with 18 bases lying between them. From germline, CDR1 is LGHDT and CDR2 YNNKEL (reference sequence). This CDR3 has 18 amino acids. The CDR3: CASSLYRNPLSGANVLTF. DNA for the CDR3: TGTGCCAGCAGTCTTTACAGGAATCCCCTCTCTGGGGCCAACGTCCTGACTTTC.

This sequence joins TRBV20-1 and TRBJ2-4; 7 positions agree with TRBD1. Gene TRBJ2-7 matches the end of the DNA better, so the J call may be wrong. The germline V gene encodes CDR1 DFQATT and CDR2 SNEGSKA (reference sequence). The CDR3 length is 15 residues. CDR3 loop: CSARTIQGRSYEQYF. DNA for the CDR3: TGCAGTGCTAGAACTATACAGGGGCGATCCTACGAGCAGTACTTC.

J is TRBJ2-2 and V is TRBV12-3 or TRBV12-4, with D perhaps TRBD1 (6 bases). The CDR3 length is 14 residues. V was pared by 3 bases and J by 6 bases, with 11 bases between. CDR3 DNA sequence: TGTGCCAGCAGTTTTAACAGGGTGGCCGGGGAGCTGTTTTTT. Protein product: CASSFNRVAGELFF.

In its sample, this clonotype was seen a few times. This chain joins TRBV5-1 and TRBJ2-3; 8 bases fit TRBD2. Germline V lookup: CDR1 SGHRS, CDR2 YFSETQ. This CDR3 comprises 14 residues. The trim removed 3 bases at V and 6 bases at J, leaving 6 bases unmatched. The CDR3: CASSSGGGHDTQYF. The DNA of the CDR3 is TGCGCCAGCAGCTCCGGGGGGGGGCATGATACGCAGTATTTT.

Only one count was recorded for this clonotype. This chain uses TRBV29-1 with TRBJ2-3; 7 bases fit TRBD2. The V and J ends lost 6 bases and 4 bases, in that order; junction bases with no gene match: 4. This CDR3 spans 12 amino acids. The V gene's germline CDR1 is SQVTM and CDR2 ANQGSEA. The CDR3 loop is CSVGLGADTQYF. The CDR3 DNA follows: TGCAGCGTCGGACTAGGGGCAGATACGCAGTATTTT.

V gene TRBV27 combines with J gene TRBJ1-2; TRBD1 is a possible D gene (6 bases). The V end lost 4 bases, the J end lost 8 bases, and 17 bases lay between the germline ends. Germline-derived CDR1 and CDR2 are MNHEY and SMNVEV (reference sequence). The CDR3 covers 14 residues. CDR3 nucleotide sequence: TGTGCCAGCAGTTGGGCGGCAGGGGAGGAGGGCTACACCTTC. Its translation: CASSWAAGEEGYTF.

This clonotype was detected only a few times. The chain has TRBV15 and TRBJ2-3; 8 nucleotides agree with TRBD2. The CDR3 sequence is 16 residues long. Per the germline V gene, CDR1 is LNHNV and CDR2 is YYDKDF (reference sequence). Trimming at V came to 4 bases and at J to 1 base, leaving 7 bases not matched to a gene. CDR3 protein: CATSTRGGFRTDTQYF. CDR3 DNA sequence: TGTGCCACCAGCACCCGCGGGGGGTTCCGCACAGATACGCAGTATTTT.

V is TRBV6-2 or TRBV6-3 and J is TRBJ1-5; perhaps TRBD1 as D (5 bases). The CDR3 covers 15 residues. Looked up from germline, CDR1 is MNHEY and CDR2 is SVGEGT. Trimming stripped 3 bases from V and 4 bases from J, with 13 bases between. The CDR3 nucleotides are TGTGCCAGCAGTTATGGGGCCGGTTGGAATCAGCCCCAGCATTTT. Translated, it gives CASSYGAGWNQPQHF.

This chain uses TRBV15 with TRBJ2-1; 15 bases align to TRBD2. CDR3 length: 15 amino acids. CDR1 LNHNV and CDR2 YYDKDF come from the germline V gene (reference sequence). Trimming at V came to 0 bases and at J to 15 bases, leaving 6 bases not matched to a gene. CDR3 region: CATSREGTSGRFRFF. CDR3 nucleotides: TGTGCCACCAGCAGAGAGGGGACTAGCGGGAGGTTCCGGTTCTTC.

The sample holds a few counts of this clonotype. The V and J genes are TRBV9 and TRBJ2-7; TRBD2 matches at 9 bases. Germline trimming cut 4 bases from V and 7 bases from J; bases unmatched to any gene: 12. Germline CDR1 and CDR2: SGDLS and YYNGEE. CDR3 size: 15 residues. The CDR3 region has the DNA TGTGCCAGCAGCCCCGGTGGGGTAGCGGGAGTGGAGCAGTACTTC. The encoded protein is CASSPGGVAGVEQYF.

This clonotype showed up just a few times. This rearrangement joins TRBV7-8 to TRBJ2-1; TRBD2 matches at 8 bases. After removal of 5 bases from V and 2 bases from J, the junction contained 5 bases not matched to a gene. Germline V gene data show CDR1 as SGHVS and CDR2 as FQNEAQ. This CDR3 is 15 amino acids long. This chain's CDR3 is CASSTSGGPYNEQFF. DNA for the CDR3: TGTGCCAGCAGCACAAGCGGGGGACCCTACAATGAGCAGTTCTTC. The complete variable domain, with remaining parts taken from reference TRBV7-8 and TRBJ2-1, reads GAGVSQSPRYKVAKRGQDVALRCDPISGHVSLFWYQQALGQGPEFLTYFQNEAQLDKSGLPSDRFFAERPEGSVSTLKIQRTQQEDSAVYLCASSTSGGPYNEQFFGPGTRLTVL.

In this sample, this clonotype turned up a few times. This sequence joins TRBV10-3 and TRBJ1-1; 10 bases line up with TRBD1. The germline V gene encodes CDR1 ENHRY and CDR2 SYGVKD. Losses at the gene ends were 6 bases for V and 1 base for J; bases not matched to a gene: 5. This CDR3 is built from 15 residues. The CDR3 loop reads CAIRGTGAPNTEAFF. The CDR3 coding sequence is TGTGCCATCAGGGGGACAGGGGCTCCGAACACTGAAGCTTTCTTT.

The rearrangement uses TRBV7-3 and TRBJ2-5; 12 nucleotides match TRBD2. Judging by the DNA end, TRBJ2-7 fits better; the J call may be wrong. CDR1 and CDR2 (germline): SGHTA, FQGTGA. The CDR3 extends over 14 amino acids. The CDR3 protein is CASSLGLAGTEQYF. CDR3 DNA sequence: TGTGCCAGCAGCCTGGGACTAGCGGGTACCGAGCAGTACTTC.

This clonotype was counted between two and nine times. This chain joins TRBV29-1 and TRBJ1-2; TRBD1 agrees at 10 bases. This CDR3 contains 11 residues. Losses at the gene ends were 7 bases for V and 8 bases for J; bases not matched to a gene: 4. The germline V gene encodes CDR1 SQVTM and CDR2 ANQGSEA. In DNA, the CDR3 is TGCAGCGCCGGACAGGGGGAAGGCTACACCTTC. Residues: CSAGQGEGYTF.

The CDR3 loop reads CASIPGGTSFEQYF. The CDR3, as DNA: TGTGCCAGCATCCCTGGTGGGACTAGTTTCGAGCAGTACTTC. The gene calls are TRBV12-3 or TRBV12-4 and TRBJ2-7, with 8 positions matching TRBD2. This CDR3 has 14 residues. V shed 7 bases and J 6 bases; nucleotides not matched to a gene: 11.

This clonotype was detected a few times. The chain combines TRBV5-5 with TRBJ2-7, with no clear D. V gave up 0 bases and J gave up 0 bases, with 10 bases separating them. Germline CDR1 reads SGHKS; CDR2 reads YYEKEE (reference sequence). The CDR3 length is 15 residues. The CDR3 protein is CASSLDLMSSYEQYF. CDR3 nucleotide sequence: TGTGCCAGCAGCTTGGACTTGATGAGCTCCTACGAGCAGTACTTC.

CDR3 nucleotide sequence: TGTGCCAGCAGCGTTGGGACAGCCAACACAGATACGCAGTATTTT. It codes for CASSVGTANTDTQYF. The rearrangement joins TRBV9 to TRBJ2-3; 7 positions match TRBD1. The V gene end was trimmed by 2 bases and the J gene end by 2 bases; junction bases not matched to a gene: 5. This CDR3 is 15 amino acids long. Looked up from germline, CDR1 is SGDLS and CDR2 is YYNGEE. The complete variable domain, with remaining parts taken from reference TRBV9 and TRBJ2-3, reads DSGVTQTPKHLITATGQRVTLRCSPRSGDLSVYWYQQSLDQGLQFLIQYYNGEERAKGNILERFSAQQFPDLHSELNLSSLELGDSALYFCASSVGTANTDTQYFGPGTRLTVL.